The clone carrying this TCR beta chain was recorded once. Trimming left V 3 bases short and J 6 bases short, with 10 bases between. The CDR3 spans 13 residues. Germline CDR1 reads MNHEY; CDR2 reads SMNVEV (reference sequence). These data are taken from a study of blood T cells in healthy people across ages. A sample-barcoded 5' primer and a J-beta primer mix were used in a second PCR of about 6 to 12 cycles. TCRdb passed the 5' RACE reads through MiXCR, listing each CDR3 protein once. Counted here are around 1.5 million distinct CDR3 sequences, 42% occurring once; the ten biggest clones make up less than 8%.

The chain uses TRBV27 and TRBJ2-3; D gene unclear. The material sequenced was blood. This TCR was recovered from a woman in her late teens or twenties in good health. The CDR3 here is CASSFQESDTQYF. In DNA form, the CDR3 reads TGTGCCAGCAGTTTTCAGGAGTCGGATACGCAGTATTTT.